This T cell receptor (beta chain) emerged from a study of control samples from healthy donors and cancer patients. The repertoire was sequenced with immunoSEQ multiplex PCR; TCRdb's copy has only in-frame clones and lacks some. The data show around 99,000 clones, roughly 91% seen once. The CDR3 is 14 residues long. The ends were cut back, 2 bases at V and 7 bases at J, with 15 bases in the middle. The germline CDR1 and CDR2 sequences are KGHSH and LQKENI. This clone showed up just once. The rearrangement uses TRBV18 and TRBJ2-7, with D unresolved. Sequences were obtained from blood. This receptor was identified in a woman between 50 and 59 years old in good health. This CDR3 is CASSPERLSTEQYF. DNA of the CDR3: TGTGCCAGCTCACCAGAGAGACTGAGTACGGAGCAGTACTTC.